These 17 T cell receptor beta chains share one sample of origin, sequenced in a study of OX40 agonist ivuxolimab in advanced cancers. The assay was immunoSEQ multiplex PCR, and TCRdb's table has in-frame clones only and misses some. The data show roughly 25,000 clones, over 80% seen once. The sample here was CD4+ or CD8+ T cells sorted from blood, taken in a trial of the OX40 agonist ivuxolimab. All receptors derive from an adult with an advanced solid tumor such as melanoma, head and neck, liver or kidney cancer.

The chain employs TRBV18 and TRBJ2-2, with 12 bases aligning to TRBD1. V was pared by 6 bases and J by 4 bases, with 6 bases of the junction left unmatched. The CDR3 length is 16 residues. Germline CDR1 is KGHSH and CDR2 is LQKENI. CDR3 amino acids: CASSPGTGGITGELFF. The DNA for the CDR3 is TGTGCCAGCTCCCCAGGGACAGGGGGCATCACCGGGGAGCTGTTTTTT.

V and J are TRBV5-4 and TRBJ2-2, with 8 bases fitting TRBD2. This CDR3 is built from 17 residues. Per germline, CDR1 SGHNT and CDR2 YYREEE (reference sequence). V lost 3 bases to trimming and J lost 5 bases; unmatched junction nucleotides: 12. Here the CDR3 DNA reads TGTGCCAGCAGCTGGGGGGGCCTAAGCGGGAGAACCGGGGAGCTGTTTTTT. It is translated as CASSWGGLSGRTGELFF.

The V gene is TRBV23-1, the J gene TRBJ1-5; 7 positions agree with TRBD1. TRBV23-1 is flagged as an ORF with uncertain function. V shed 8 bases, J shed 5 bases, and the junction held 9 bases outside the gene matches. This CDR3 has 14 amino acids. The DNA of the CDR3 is TGCGCCAGCGGCCCCCGGGGACAGCATCAGCCCCAGCATTTT. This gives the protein CASGPRGQHQPQHF.

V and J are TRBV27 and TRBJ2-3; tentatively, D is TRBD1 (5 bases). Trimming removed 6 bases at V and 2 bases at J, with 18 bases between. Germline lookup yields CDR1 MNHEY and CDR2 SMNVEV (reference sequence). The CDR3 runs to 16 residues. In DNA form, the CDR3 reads TGTGCCAGCAGACCCTCCGCCAGGGTGGTCACAGATACGCAGTATTTT. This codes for CASRPSARVVTDTQYF.

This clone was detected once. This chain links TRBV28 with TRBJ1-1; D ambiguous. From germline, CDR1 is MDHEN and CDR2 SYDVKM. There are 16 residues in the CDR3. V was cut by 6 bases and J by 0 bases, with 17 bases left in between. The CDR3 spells CASSPTAGRMNTEAFF. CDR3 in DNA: TGTGCCAGCAGCCCCACTGCGGGCAGAATGAACACTGAAGCTTTCTTT.

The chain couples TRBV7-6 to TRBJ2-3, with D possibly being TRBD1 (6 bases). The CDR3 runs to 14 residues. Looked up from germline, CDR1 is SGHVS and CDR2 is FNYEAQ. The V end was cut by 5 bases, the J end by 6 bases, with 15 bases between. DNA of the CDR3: TGTGCCAGCAGCAAACTCTCCAGGGGTGATACGCAGTATTTT. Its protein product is CASSKLSRGDTQYF.

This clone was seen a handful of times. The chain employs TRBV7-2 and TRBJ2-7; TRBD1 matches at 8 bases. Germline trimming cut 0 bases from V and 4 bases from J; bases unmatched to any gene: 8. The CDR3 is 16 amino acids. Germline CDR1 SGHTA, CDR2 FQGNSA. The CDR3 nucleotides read TGTGCCAGCAGCTTAGCTGGCGGCAGGGGGCGATACGAGCAGTACTTC. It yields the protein CASSLAGGRGRYEQYF.

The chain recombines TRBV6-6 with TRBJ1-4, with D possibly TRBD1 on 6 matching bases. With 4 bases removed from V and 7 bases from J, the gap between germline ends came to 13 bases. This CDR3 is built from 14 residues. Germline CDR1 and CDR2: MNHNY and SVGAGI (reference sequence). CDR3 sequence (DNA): TGTGCCAGCAGTTCGGCGGGGGCTGTTGAAAAACTGTTTTTT. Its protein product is CASSSAGAVEKLFF.

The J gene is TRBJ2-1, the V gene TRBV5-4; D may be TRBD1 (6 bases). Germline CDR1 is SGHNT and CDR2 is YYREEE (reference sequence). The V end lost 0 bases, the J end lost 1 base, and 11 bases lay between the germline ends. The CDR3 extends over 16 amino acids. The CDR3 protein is CASSLGGQLSYNEQFF. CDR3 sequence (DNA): TGTGCCAGCAGCTTGGGGGGGCAGTTATCCTACAATGAGCAGTTCTTC. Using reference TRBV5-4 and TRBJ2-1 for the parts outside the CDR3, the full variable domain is ETGVTQSPTHLIKTRGQQVTLRCSSQSGHNTVSWYQQALGQGPQFIFQYYREEENGRGNFPPRFSGLQFPNYSSELNVNALELDDSALYLCASSLGGQLSYNEQFFGPGTRLTVL.

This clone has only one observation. The chain's CDR3 is CAIRGVLRTDTQYF. CDR3 DNA: TGTGCCATCAGGGGAGTTCTAAGGACAGATACGCAGTATTTT. The chain uses TRBV10-3 and TRBJ2-3; the D gene is possibly TRBD2 (5 bases). The V end lost 6 bases, the J end lost 3 bases, and 13 bases lay between the germline ends. This CDR3 spans 14 amino acids. From germline, CDR1 is ENHRY and CDR2 SYGVKD.

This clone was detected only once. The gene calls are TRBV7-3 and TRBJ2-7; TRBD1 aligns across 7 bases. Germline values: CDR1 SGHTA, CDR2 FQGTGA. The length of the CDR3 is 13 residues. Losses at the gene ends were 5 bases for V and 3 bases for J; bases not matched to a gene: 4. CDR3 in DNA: TGTGCCAGCAGCCGGGACAGAAGCTACGAGCAGTACTTC. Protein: CASSRDRSYEQYF.

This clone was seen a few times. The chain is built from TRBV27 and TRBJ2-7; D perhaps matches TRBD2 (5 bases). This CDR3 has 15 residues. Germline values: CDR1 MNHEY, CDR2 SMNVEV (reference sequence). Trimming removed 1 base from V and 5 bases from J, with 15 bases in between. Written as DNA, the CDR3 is TGTGCCAGCAGTTTATTTGGGGAGATGGGAAACGAGCAGTACTTC. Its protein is CASSLFGEMGNEQYF.

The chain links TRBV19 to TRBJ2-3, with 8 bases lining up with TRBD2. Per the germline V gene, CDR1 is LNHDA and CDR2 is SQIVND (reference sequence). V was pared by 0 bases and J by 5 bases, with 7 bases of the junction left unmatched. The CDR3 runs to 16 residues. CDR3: CASSIDGGRMGDTQYF. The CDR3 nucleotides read TGTGCCAGTAGTATAGATGGCGGGAGGATGGGAGATACGCAGTATTTT. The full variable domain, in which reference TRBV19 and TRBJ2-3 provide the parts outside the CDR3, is DGGITQSPKYLFRKEGQNVTLSCEQNLNHDAMYWYRQDPGQGLRLIYYSQIVNDFQKGDIAEGYSVSREKKESFPLTVTSAQKNPTAFYLCASSIDGGRMGDTQYFGPGTRLTVL.

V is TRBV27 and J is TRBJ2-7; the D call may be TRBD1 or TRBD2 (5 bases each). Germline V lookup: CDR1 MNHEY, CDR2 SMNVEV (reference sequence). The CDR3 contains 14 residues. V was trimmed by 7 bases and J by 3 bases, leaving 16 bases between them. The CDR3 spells CASTSGGLDYEQYF. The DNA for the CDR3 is TGTGCCAGCACCTCTGGGGGATTGGACTACGAGCAGTACTTC.

As DNA, the CDR3 is TGTGCCAGCAGCTTTACAGGGGGCACTGAAGCTTTCTTT. Amino acid sequence: CASSFTGGTEAFF. V is TRBV7-9 and J is TRBJ1-1; 8 bases align to TRBD1. Germline-derived CDR1 and CDR2 are SEHNR and FQNEAQ (reference sequence). The CDR3 runs to 13 residues. The junction had 1 base not matched to a gene; V was cut back by 3 bases and J by 4 bases.

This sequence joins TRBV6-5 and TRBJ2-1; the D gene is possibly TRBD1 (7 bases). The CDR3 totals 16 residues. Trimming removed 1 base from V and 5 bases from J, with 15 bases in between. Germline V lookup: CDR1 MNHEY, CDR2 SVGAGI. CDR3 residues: CASSYYRAGQNNEQFF. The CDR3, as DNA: TGTGCCAGCAGTTACTACAGGGCGGGACAGAACAATGAGCAGTTCTTC.

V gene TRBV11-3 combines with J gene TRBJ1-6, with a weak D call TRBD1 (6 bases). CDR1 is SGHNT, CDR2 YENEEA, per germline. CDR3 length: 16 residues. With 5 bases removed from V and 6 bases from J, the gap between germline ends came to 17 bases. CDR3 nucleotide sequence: TGTGCCAGCAGCGCCCCGGGCAGGGGAGGTAATTCACCCCTCCACTTT. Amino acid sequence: CASSAPGRGGNSPLHF.